This is a list of T cell receptor beta chains from one sample in a study of cytomegalovirus exposure and HLA in healthy donors. Generated by immunoSEQ multiplex PCR, the TCRdb table keeps only in-frame clones and is missing some. The sample contains some 180,000 clones, around 90% of which appear only once. The sequenced sample consisted of PBMCs. The receptors stem from a boy aged 2 to 10 in good health and CMV-seronegative. The CDR3 runs from the conserved cysteine through the conserved F or W. Each record gives: CDR3 length, D gene, J gene, clone size, V gene, CDR3 protein, CDR3 DNA. D genes are given only for firm matches. Rows may omit the clone size; those that give it use once, few, many or a size class.

15,.,TRBJ2-3,once,TRBV30,CAWSRARKITDTQYF,TGTGCCTGGAGCCGAGCACGCAAGATCACAGATACGCAGTATTTT
14,.,TRBJ1-1,.,TRBV30,CAWSVYPRRAGAFF,TGTGCCTGGAGTGTATACCCGCGTCGCGCCGGAGCTTTCTTT
17,TRBD1,TRBJ1-6,.,TRBV7-3,CASSLWGQGDMNSPLHF,TGTGCCAGCAGCTTATGGGGACAGGGGGATATGAATTCACCCCTCCACTTT
16,.,TRBJ2-2,.,TRBV19,CASSIIVVADTGELFF,TGTGCCAGTAGTATAATTGTAGTAGCGGACACCGGGGAGCTGTTTTTT
13,.,TRBJ2-6,.,TRBV5-4,CAQSGSGANVLAF,TGTGCTCAATCTGGTTCTGGGGCCAACGTCCTGGCTTTC
13,.,TRBJ1-2,.,TRBV19,CASTPLSGYGYTF,TGTGCCAGTACCCCCCTTTCAGGCTATGGCTACACCTTC
20,.,TRBJ2-3,.,TRBV28,CASSSPGGRGVALFTDTQYF,TGTGCCAGCAGTTCTCCAGGGGGGCGGGGGGTTGCACTATTCACAGATACGCAGTATTTT
12,TRBD1,TRBJ1-2,.,TRBV29-1,CSVVGQGYGYTF,TGCAGCGTTGTGGGACAGGGGTATGGCTACACCTTC
13,.,TRBJ1-1,.,TRBV7-9,CSSSLVTGYEAFF,TGTTCCAGCAGCTTAGTAACAGGGTATGAAGCTTTCTTT
17,TRBD2,TRBJ2-3,.,TRBV5-6,CASSLRLAATGTDTQYF,TGTGCCAGCAGCTTGCGACTAGCGGCGACGGGCACAGATACGCAGTATTTT
13,.,TRBJ2-1,.,TRBV15,CATSVDRTFEQFF,TGTGCCACCAGCGTGGACAGAACTTTTGAGCAGTTCTTC
14,.,TRBJ1-1,.,TRBV7-9,CASSLGQSNTEAFF,TGTGCCAGCAGCTTAGGACAGTCGAACACTGAAGCTTTCTTT
12,.,TRBJ1-1,.,TRBV2,CASNSPIAEAFF,TGTGCCAGCAACAGTCCAATTGCTGAAGCTTTCTTT
17,.,TRBJ1-6,.,TRBV2,CASSEASFLDPRGSLHF,TGTGCCAGCAGTGAAGCCTCATTCTTGGATCCCCGGGGATCCCTCCACTTT
16,TRBD1,TRBJ2-7,.,TRBV7-6,CASSFPGQGHSYEQYF,TGTGCCAGCAGCTTCCCGGGACAGGGTCACTCCTACGAGCAGTACTTC
16,TRBD2,TRBJ2-3,.,TRBV28,CASDRGTSGRRDTQYF,TGTGCCAGCGATAGGGGAACTAGCGGGAGAAGGGATACGCAGTATTTT
16,TRBD1,TRBJ1-5,.,TRBV23-1,CASSQSLGQNSQPQHF,TGCGCCAGCAGTCAATCGCTGGGACAGAATAGTCAGCCCCAGCATTTT
14,TRBD2,TRBJ2-7,.,TRBV5-4,CASSLRGESYEQYF,TGTGCCAGCAGCTTGCGGGGGGAGAGCTACGAGCAGTACTTC
15,TRBD1,TRBJ2-2,.,TRBV5-1,CASRHQTGDTGELFF,TGCGCCAGCAGACATCAGACAGGGGATACCGGGGAGCTGTTTTTT
17,TRBD1,TRBJ2-7,.,TRBV7-9,CSSSLGGTLTSSYEQYF,TGTTCCAGCAGCTTAGGGGGCACCTTGACTTCCTCCTACGAGCAGTACTTC
14,TRBD1,TRBJ1-2,.,TRBV4-1,CASSRPGQGPGYTF,TGCGCCAGCAGCCGACCGGGACAGGGGCCTGGCTACACCTTC
13,TRBD1,TRBJ1-2,.,TRBV5-1,CASSLNRGGGYTF,TGCGCCAGCAGCTTGAACAGGGGAGGTGGCTACACCTTC
14,.,TRBJ2-7,.,TRBV7-2,CASSPSGTPYEQYF,TGTGCCAGCAGCCCATCAGGGACTCCCTACGAGCAGTACTTC
15,TRBD1,TRBJ1-1,few,TRBV27,CASRKNRGIDTEAFF,TGTGCCAGCAGGAAGAACAGGGGGATTGACACTGAAGCTTTCTTT
20,TRBD1,TRBJ2-6,once,TRBV27,CASSLGPTGQGAFGANVLTF,TGTGCCAGCAGTCTCGGGCCAACGGGACAGGGGGCCTTTGGGGCCAACGTCCTGACTTTC
17,TRBD1,TRBJ2-5,.,TRBV9,CASSVGTGTLRQETQYF,TGTGCCAGCAGCGTCGGGACAGGGACTTTGAGGCAAGAGACCCAGTACTTC
16,TRBD1,TRBJ2-2,.,TRBV19,CASQELGQLNTGELFF,TGTGCCAGTCAAGAACTGGGACAGTTAAACACCGGGGAGCTGTTTTTT
13,.,TRBJ1-1,.,TRBV6-6,CASSHRQTTEAFF,TGTGCCAGCAGTCATAGACAGACTACTGAAGCTTTCTTT
14,.,TRBJ2-7,once,TRBV5-4,CASSNYRAVYEQYF,TGTGCCAGCAGCAATTACAGGGCAGTTTACGAGCAGTACTTC
12,.,TRBJ1-5,.,TRBV7-6,CASSLSRGPQHF,TGTGCCAGCAGCTTGTCACGGGGGCCCCAGCATTTT
15,TRBD2,TRBJ2-3,.,TRBV7-9,CASSETWGGADTQYF,TGTGCCAGCAGCGAAACTTGGGGGGGAGCAGATACGCAGTATTTT
16,TRBD1,TRBJ1-6,.,TRBV23-1,CASSQSRTGKNSPLHF,TGCGCCAGCAGTCAATCTCGGACAGGGAAAAATTCACCCCTCCACTTT
14,TRBD2,TRBJ2-2,.,TRBV9,CASSVGGGHGELFF,TGTGCCAGCAGCGTTGGGGGAGGGCACGGGGAGCTGTTTTTT
14,TRBD1,TRBJ1-6,.,TRBV27,CASSLRDRESPLHF,TGTGCCAGCAGTTTAAGGGACAGGGAATCACCCCTCCACTTT
18,TRBD2,TRBJ2-1,.,TRBV28,CASSPPRGGAWLDNEQFF,TGTGCCAGCAGTCCCCCCCGCGGGGGGGCCTGGTTGGACAATGAGCAGTTCTTC
14,.,TRBJ1-3,.,TRBV6-1,CASSVGTYGNTIYF,TGTGCCAGCAGTGTTGGGACATATGGAAACACCATATATTTT
13,.,TRBJ1-2,.,TRBV28,CASSQGRGISYTF,TGTGCCAGCAGCCAGGGCCGAGGAATTAGCTACACCTTC
14,.,TRBJ1-3,.,TRBV19,CASSISGSGNTIYF,TGTGCCAGTAGTATCAGCGGGTCTGGAAACACCATATATTTT
16,TRBD2,TRBJ2-5,.,TRBV28,CASSARLAGGQETQYF,TGTGCCAGCAGCGCTCGACTAGCGGGAGGGCAAGAGACCCAGTACTTC
12,.,TRBJ1-5,.,TRBV15,CATSFGFQPQHF,TGTGCCACCAGCTTCGGGTTCCAGCCCCAGCATTTT
14,.,TRBJ2-3,.,TRBV7-3,CASSLVGTTDTQYF,TGTGCCAGCAGCTTAGTCGGGACAACAGATACGCAGTATTTT
16,.,TRBJ2-7,.,TRBV28,CASSRTGSVSGYEQYF,TGTGCCAGCAGCCGAACAGGGTCTGTTTCGGGCTACGAGCAGTACTTC
17,.,TRBJ2-6,.,TRBV25-1,CASSESRQGTGANVLTF,TGTGCCAGCAGTGAATCACGCCAGGGTACGGGGGCCAACGTCCTGACTTTC
14,TRBD2,TRBJ2-7,.,TRBV28,CASSLTSGDYEQYF,TGTGCCAGCAGTTTGACTAGCGGAGACTACGAGCAGTACTTC
14,.,TRBJ2-5,.,TRBV4-1,CASSQDMGDGTQYF,TGCGCCAGCAGCCAAGATATGGGCGATGGGACCCAGTACTTC
13,.,TRBJ1-1,.,TRBV25-1,CASSSQKNTEAFF,TGTGCCAGCAGCTCACAGAAGAACACTGAAGCTTTCTTT